The rows below give T cell receptor beta chains drawn from one sample of a study of blood T cell repertoires in COVID-19. Some clones are missing from TCRdb's copy, which holds only in-frame ones; the method was immunoSEQ multiplex PCR. This sample has 95,000 to 150,000 clones, with around 77% found just once. The sequenced sample was peripheral blood. All receptors derive from a man between 60 and 75 years old with active or convalescent COVID-19. CDR3s include the opening cysteine and the closing phenylalanine or tryptophan. A D gene is named only where the DNA matches it firmly. Clone size is shown for a subset of rows, as once, few, many or a class of expanded clone.

size: NA; D: NA; V: TRBV27; J: TRBJ2-7; DNA: TGTGCCAGCAGTCTGACAGACAATCGCGCCAACGAGCAGTACTTC; CDR3: CASSLTDNRANEQYF
size: NA; D: NA; V: TRBV7-3; J: TRBJ1-2; DNA: TGTGCCAGCAGCTTATCGGGTTTCGGAGGGAACTATGGCTACACCTTC; CDR3: CASSLSGFGGNYGYTF
size: NA; D: TRBD2; V: TRBV7-9; J: TRBJ2-5; DNA: TGTGCCAGCAGCTTGAGGTGGGGGGGAGGAGAGACCCAGTACTTC; CDR3: CASSLRWGGGETQYF
size: few; D: NA; V: TRBV7-9; J: TRBJ1-5; DNA: TGTGCCAGCAGCCAGGGTCAGTCGAGCAATCAGCCCCAGCATTTT; CDR3: CASSQGQSSNQPQHF
size: NA; D: TRBD2; V: TRBV7-6; J: TRBJ2-3; DNA: TGTGCCAGCAGCCAGACTAGCAGGAGCACAGATACGCAGTATTTT; CDR3: CASSQTSRSTDTQYF
size: once; D: NA; V: TRBV14; J: TRBJ2-3; DNA: TGTGCCAGCAGCCAAGGCTACAGCACAGATACGCAGTATTTT; CDR3: CASSQGYSTDTQYF
size: NA; D: TRBD2; V: TRBV24-1; J: TRBJ2-1; DNA: TGTGCCACCAGTGATAGCGGGAGGGGGACCTACAATGAGCAGTTCTTC; CDR3: CATSDSGRGTYNEQFF
size: NA; D: TRBD1; V: TRBV7-9; J: TRBJ2-5; DNA: TGTGCCAGCAGCTGGCACAGGGGGGACGAGACCCAGTACTTC; CDR3: CASSWHRGDETQYF
size: NA; D: NA; V: TRBV28; J: TRBJ1-4; DNA: TGTGCCAGCAGTCTACTAGACGGGGCAACTAATGAAAAACTGTTTTTT; CDR3: CASSLLDGATNEKLFF
size: NA; D: NA; V: TRBV7-2; J: TRBJ2-3; DNA: TGTGCCAGCAGCTCAGACTTAAATGGAGATACGCAGTATTTT; CDR3: CASSSDLNGDTQYF
size: NA; D: NA; V: TRBV6-2/TRBV6-3; J: TRBJ2-1; DNA: TGTGCCAGCAGTTACGTCGGGGAACGCAATGAGCAGTTCTTC; CDR3: CASSYVGERNEQFF
size: NA; D: NA; V: TRBV5-1; J: TRBJ1-1; DNA: TGCGCCAGCAGCTTAACCCAGGGTCGGAACACTGAAGCTTTCTTT; CDR3: CASSLTQGRNTEAFF
size: once; D: NA; V: TRBV10-3; J: TRBJ2-2; DNA: TGTGCCATCAGTCTTGGGGGGATGAACACCGGGGAGCTGTTTTTT; CDR3: CAISLGGMNTGELFF
size: once; D: TRBD1; V: TRBV6-5; J: TRBJ2-2; DNA: TGTGCCAGCCGGGGACAGCGAACCGGGGAGCTGTTTTTT; CDR3: CASRGQRTGELFF
size: NA; D: TRBD2; V: TRBV9; J: TRBJ2-5; DNA: TGTGCCAGCAGCGTCGGGGGGGAGCTCGAGACCCAGTACTTC; CDR3: CASSVGGELETQYF